The clone carrying this TCR beta chain has more than one count but fewer than ten. Its target is not known. Germline CDR1 reads LGHNA; CDR2 reads YNFKEQ. V lost 4 bases and J 1 base, leaving 15 bases between the germline ends. The CDR3 runs 16 residues. This table comes from immunoSEQ multiplex PCR, and its TCRdb copy is limited to in-frame clones, with some not included. The sample records 300,000 to 350,000 clones, around four fifths being singletons. This sample is part of a study of shared clonotypes between healthy human individuals. Points from the study as a whole: Richness estimates generally favored naive over memory subsets. A limitation of the genetic and exposure-history diversity represented arose from few donors. Sequencing depth was expected to influence donor clonotype sharing.

This TCR derives from a man aged 25 to 40 in good health. Sequenced sample: memory CD4+ T cells sorted from blood. Subset meaning: CD45RA-negative fraction. The V and J genes are TRBV4-2 and TRBJ2-3; the D is unclear. DNA for the CDR3: TGTGCCAGCAGCCCCCCGGGTCGCCAGGGCACAGATACGCAGTATTTT. Translating gives CASSPPGRQGTDTQYF.